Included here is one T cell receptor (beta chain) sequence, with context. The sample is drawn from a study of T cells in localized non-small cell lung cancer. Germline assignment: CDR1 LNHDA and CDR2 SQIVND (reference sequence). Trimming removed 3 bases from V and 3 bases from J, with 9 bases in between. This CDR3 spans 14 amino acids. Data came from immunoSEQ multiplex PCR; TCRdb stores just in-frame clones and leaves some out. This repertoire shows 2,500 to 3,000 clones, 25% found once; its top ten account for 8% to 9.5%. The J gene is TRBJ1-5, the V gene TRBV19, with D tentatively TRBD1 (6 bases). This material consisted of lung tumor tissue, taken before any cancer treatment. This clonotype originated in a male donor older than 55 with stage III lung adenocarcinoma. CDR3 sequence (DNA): TGTGCCAGTAGTATGGGACAATCCAATCAGCCCCAGCATTTT. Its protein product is CASSMGQSNQPQHF.